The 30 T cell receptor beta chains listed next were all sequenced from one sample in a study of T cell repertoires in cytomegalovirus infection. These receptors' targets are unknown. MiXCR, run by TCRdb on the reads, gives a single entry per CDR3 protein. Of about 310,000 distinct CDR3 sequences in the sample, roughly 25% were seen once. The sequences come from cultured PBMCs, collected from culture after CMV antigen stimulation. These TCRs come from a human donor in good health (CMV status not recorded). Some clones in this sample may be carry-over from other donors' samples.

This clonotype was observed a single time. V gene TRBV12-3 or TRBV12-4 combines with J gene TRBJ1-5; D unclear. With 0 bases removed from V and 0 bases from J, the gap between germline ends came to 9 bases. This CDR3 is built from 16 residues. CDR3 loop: CASSLASVNSNQPQHF. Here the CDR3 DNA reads TGTGCCAGCAGTTTAGCTTCTGTCAATAGCAATCAGCCCCAGCATTTT.

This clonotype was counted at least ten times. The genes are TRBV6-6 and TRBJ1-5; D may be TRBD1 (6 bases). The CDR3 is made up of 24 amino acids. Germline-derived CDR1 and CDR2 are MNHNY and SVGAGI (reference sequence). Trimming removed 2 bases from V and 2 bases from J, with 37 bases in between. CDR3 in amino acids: CASSYRVGEAGGWGAKDGNQPQHF. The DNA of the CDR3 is TGTGCCAGCAGTTACCGGGTCGGGGAGGCTGGTGGGTGGGGGGCAAAGGATGGCAATCAGCCCCAGCATTTT.

In nucleotides, the CDR3 is TGCAGTGCTCCCGAGATTAGGGACCGTCTCCACTTT. Translating it yields CSAPEIRDRLHF. The genes are TRBV20-1 and TRBJ1-6, with a possible D match to TRBD1 (5 bases). Germline V CDR1 and CDR2: DFQATT, SNEGSKA (reference sequence). The CDR3 sequence is 12 residues long. The ends were cut back, 5 bases at V and 16 bases at J, with 18 bases in the middle.

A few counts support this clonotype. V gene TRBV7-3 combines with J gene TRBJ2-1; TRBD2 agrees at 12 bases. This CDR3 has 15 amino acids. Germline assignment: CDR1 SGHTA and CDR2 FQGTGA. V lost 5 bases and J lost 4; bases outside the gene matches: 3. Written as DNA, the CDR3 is TGTGCCAGCAGCGGAGGACTAGCGGGGTACAATGAGCAGTTCTTC. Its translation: CASSGGLAGYNEQFF.

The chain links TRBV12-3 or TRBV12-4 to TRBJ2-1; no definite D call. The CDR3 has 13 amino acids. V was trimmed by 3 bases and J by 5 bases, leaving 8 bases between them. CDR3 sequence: CASSFWANNEQFF. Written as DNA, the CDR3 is TGTGCCAGCAGTTTTTGGGCAAACAATGAGCAGTTCTTC.

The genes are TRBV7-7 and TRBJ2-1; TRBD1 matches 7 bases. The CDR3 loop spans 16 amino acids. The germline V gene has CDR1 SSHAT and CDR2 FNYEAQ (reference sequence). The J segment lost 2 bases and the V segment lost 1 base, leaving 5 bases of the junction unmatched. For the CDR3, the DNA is TGTGCCAGCAGCTTAGTAGGACAGGCTCCCTACAATGAGCAGTTCTTC. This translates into CASSLVGQAPYNEQFF.

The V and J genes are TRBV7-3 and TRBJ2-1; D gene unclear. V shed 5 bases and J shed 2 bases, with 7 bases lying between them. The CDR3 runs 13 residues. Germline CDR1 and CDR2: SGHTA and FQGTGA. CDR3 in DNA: TGTGCCAGCAGCATTACAGCCTACAATGAGCAGTTCTTC. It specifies CASSITAYNEQFF.

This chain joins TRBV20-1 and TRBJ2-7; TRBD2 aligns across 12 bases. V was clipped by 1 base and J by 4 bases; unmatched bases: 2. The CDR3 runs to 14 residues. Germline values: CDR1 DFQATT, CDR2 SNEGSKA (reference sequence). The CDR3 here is CSARGTSGTYEQYF. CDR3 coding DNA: TGCAGTGCTAGAGGGACTAGCGGGACTTACGAGCAGTACTTC.

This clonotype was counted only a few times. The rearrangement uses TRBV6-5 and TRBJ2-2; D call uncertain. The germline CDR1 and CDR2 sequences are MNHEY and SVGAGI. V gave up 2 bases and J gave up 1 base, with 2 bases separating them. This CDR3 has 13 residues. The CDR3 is CASSYQNTGELFF. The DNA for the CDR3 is TGTGCCAGCAGTTACCAGAACACCGGGGAGCTGTTTTTT.

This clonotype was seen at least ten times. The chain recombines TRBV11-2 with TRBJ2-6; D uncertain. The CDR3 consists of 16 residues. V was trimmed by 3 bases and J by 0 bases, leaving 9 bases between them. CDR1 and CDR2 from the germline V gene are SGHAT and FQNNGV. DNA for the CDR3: TGTGCCAGCAGCTTGGGTCAGAGCTCTGGGGCCAACGTCCTGACTTTC. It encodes CASSLGQSSGANVLTF.

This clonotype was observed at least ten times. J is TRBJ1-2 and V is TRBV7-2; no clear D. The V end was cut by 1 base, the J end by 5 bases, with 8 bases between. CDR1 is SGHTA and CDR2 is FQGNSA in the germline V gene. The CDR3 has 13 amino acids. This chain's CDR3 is CASSLGERYGYTF. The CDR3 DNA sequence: TGTGCCAGCAGCTTAGGTGAGAGGTATGGCTACACCTTC. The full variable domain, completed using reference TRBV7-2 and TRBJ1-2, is GAGVSQSPSNKVTEKGKDVELRCDPISGHTALYWYRQSLGQGLEFLIYFQGNSAPDKSGLPSDRFSAERTGGSVSTLTIQRTQQEDSAVYLCASSLGERYGYTFGSGTRLTVV.

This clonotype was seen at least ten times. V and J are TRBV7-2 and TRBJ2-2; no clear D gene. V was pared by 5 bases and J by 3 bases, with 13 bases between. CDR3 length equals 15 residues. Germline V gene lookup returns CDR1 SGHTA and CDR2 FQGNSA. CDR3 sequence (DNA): TGTGCCAGCAGCCCCCCCCCCCGGTACACCGGGGAGCTGTTTTTT. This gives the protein CASSPPPRYTGELFF. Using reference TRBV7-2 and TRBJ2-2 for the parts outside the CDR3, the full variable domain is GAGVSQSPSNKVTEKGKDVELRCDPISGHTALYWYRQSLGQGLEFLIYFQGNSAPDKSGLPSDRFSAERTGGSVSTLTIQRTQQEDSAVYLCASSPPPRYTGELFFGEGSRLTVL.

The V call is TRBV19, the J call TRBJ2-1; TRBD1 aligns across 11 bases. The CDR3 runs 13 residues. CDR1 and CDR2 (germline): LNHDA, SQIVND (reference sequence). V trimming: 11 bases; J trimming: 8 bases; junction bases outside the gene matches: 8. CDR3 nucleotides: TGTGCCTCAAGGGGACAGGGGGGCCATGAGCAGTTCTTC. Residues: CASRGQGGHEQFF.

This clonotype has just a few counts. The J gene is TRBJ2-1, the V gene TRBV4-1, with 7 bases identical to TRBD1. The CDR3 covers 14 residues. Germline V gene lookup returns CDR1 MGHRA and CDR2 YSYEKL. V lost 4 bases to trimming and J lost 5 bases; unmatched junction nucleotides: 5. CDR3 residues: CASSRDRADNEQFF. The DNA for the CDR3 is TGCGCCAGCAGCCGGGACAGAGCAGACAATGAGCAGTTCTTC.

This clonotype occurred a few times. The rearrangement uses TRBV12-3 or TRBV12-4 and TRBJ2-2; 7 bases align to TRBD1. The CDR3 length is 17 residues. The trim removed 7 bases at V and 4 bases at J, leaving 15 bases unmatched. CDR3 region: CASTVRIGTVPTGELFF. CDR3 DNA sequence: TGTGCCAGCACCGTCCGGATCGGGACAGTGCCCACCGGGGAGCTGTTTTTT.

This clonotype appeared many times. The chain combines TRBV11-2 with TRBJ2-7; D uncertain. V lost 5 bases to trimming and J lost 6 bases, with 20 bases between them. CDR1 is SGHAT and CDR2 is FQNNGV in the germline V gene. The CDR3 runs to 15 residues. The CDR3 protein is CASSVGPGVECEQYV. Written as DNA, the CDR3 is TGTGCCAGCAGCGTGGGCCCCGGAGTTGAGTGCGAGCAGTACGTC.

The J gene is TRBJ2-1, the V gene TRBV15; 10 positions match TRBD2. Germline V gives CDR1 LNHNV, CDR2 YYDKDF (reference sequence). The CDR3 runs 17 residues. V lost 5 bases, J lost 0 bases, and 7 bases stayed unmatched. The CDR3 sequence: CATSPRLAGGSYNEQFF. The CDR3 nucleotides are TGTGCCACCAGCCCGCGACTAGCGGGTGGCTCCTACAATGAGCAGTTCTTC.

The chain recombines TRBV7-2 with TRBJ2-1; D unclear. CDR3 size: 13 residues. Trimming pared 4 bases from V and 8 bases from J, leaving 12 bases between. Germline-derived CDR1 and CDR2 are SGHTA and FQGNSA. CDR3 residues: CASSSLRRDEQFF. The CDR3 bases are TGTGCCAGCAGCTCCCTGCGCCGGGATGAGCAGTTCTTC.

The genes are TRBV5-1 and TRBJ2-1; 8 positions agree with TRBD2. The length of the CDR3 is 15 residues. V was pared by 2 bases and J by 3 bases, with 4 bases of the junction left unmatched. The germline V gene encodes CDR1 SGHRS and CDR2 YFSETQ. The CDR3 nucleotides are TGCGCCAGCAGCTTTTCGACTAGCGACTACAATGAGCAGTTCTTC. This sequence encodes CASSFSTSDYNEQFF.

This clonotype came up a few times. DNA of the CDR3: TGCAGCGTTGCCGACAGGGTTCGGGAACTGTTTTTT. It yields the protein CSVADRVRELFF. V and J are TRBV29-1 and TRBJ1-4; 7 bases line up with TRBD1. The CDR3 contains 12 residues. V trimming: 4 bases; J trimming: 12 bases; junction bases outside the gene matches: 8. Looked up from germline, CDR1 is SQVTM and CDR2 is ANQGSEA.

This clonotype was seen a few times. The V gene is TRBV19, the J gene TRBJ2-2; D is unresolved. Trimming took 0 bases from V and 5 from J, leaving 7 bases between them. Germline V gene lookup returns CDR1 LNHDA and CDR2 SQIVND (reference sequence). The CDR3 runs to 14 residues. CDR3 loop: CASSIDLRTGELFF. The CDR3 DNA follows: TGTGCCAGTAGTATAGATCTGCGAACCGGGGAGCTGTTTTTT.

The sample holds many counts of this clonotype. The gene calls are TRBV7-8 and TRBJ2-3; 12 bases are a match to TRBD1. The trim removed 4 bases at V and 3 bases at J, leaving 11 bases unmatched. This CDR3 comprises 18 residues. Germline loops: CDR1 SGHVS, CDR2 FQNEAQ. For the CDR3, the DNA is TGTGCCAGCAGCTCGCACGCCGGGACAGGGGGCGCAACAGATACGCAGTATTTT. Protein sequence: CASSSHAGTGGATDTQYF.

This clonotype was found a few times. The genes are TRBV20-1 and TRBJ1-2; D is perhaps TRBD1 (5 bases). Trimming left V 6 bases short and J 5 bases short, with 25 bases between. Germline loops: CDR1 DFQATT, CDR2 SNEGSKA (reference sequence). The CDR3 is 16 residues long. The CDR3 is CSAPGTVRTYGYGYTF. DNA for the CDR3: TGCAGTGCCCCCGGGACGGTCCGTACCTATGGGTATGGCTACACCTTC.

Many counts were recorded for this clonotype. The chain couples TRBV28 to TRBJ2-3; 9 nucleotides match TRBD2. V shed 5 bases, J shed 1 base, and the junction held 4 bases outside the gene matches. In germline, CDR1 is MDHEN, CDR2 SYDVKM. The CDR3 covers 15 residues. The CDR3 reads CASSHPSGGTDTQYF. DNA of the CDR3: TGTGCCAGCAGTCATCCTAGCGGGGGCACAGATACGCAGTATTTT. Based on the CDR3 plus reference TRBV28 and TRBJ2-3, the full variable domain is DVKVTQSSRYLVKRTGEKVFLECVQDMDHENMFWYRQDPGLGLRLIYFSYDVKMKEKGDIPEGYSVSREKKERFSLILESASTNQTSMYLCASSHPSGGTDTQYFGPGTRLTVL.

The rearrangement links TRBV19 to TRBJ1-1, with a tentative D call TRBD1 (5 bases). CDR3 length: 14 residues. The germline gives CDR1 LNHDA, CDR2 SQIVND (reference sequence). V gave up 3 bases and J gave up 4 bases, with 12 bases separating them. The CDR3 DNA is TGTGCCAGTAGTATTCACATTAGGGGCACTGAAGCTTTCTTT. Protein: CASSIHIRGTEAFF. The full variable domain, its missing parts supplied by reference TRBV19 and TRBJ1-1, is DGGITQSPKYLFRKEGQNVTLSCEQNLNHDAMYWYRQDPGQGLRLIYYSQIVNDFQKGDIAEGYSVSREKKESFPLTVTSAQKNPTAFYLCASSIHIRGTEAFFGQGTRLTVV.

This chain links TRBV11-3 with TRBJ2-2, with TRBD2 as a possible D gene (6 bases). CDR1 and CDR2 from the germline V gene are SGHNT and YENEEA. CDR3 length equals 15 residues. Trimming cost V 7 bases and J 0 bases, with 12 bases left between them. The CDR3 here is CASTRTTSNTGELFF. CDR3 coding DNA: TGTGCCAGCACCCGGACTACCTCGAACACCGGGGAGCTGTTTTTT. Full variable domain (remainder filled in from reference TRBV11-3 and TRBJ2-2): EAGVVQSPRYKIIEKKQPVAFWCNPISGHNTLYWYLQNLGQGPELLIRYENEEAVDDSQLPKDRFSAERLKGVDSTLKIQPAELGDSAVYLCASTRTTSNTGELFFGEGSRLTVL.

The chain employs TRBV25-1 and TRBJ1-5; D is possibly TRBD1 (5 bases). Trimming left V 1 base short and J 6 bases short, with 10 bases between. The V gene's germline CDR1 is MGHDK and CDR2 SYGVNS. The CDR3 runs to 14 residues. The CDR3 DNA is TGTGCCAGCAGTGAATCGGGGGTCGGTCAGCCCCAGCATTTT. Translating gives CASSESGVGQPQHF. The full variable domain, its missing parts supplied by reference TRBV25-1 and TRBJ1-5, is EADIYQTPRYLVIGTGKKITLECSQTMGHDKMYWYQQDPGMELHLIHYSYGVNSTEKGDLSSESTVSRIRTEHFPLTLESARPSHTSQYLCASSESGVGQPQHFGDGTRLSIL.

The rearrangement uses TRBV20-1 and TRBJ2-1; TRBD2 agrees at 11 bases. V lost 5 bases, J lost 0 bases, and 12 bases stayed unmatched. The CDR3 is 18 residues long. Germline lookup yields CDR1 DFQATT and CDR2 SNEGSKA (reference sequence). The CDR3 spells CSAPDLAGGVSSYNEQFF. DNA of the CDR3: TGCAGTGCTCCTGACTTAGCGGGAGGGGTAAGCTCCTACAATGAGCAGTTCTTC.

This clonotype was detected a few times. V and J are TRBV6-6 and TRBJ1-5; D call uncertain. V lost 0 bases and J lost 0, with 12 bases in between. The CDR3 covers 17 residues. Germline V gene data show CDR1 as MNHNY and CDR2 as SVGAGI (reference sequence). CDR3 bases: TGTGCCAGCAGTTACTCGAGTCTAGGTAATAGCAATCAGCCCCAGCATTTT. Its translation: CASSYSSLGNSNQPQHF.

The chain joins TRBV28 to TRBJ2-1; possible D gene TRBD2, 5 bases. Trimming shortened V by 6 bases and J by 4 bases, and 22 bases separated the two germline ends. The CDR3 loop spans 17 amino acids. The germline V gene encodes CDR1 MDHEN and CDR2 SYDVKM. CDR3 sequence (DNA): TGTGCCAGCAGCGGCTCCCCATTTAAAACGGGGTACAATGAGCAGTTCTTC. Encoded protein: CASSGSPFKTGYNEQFF.